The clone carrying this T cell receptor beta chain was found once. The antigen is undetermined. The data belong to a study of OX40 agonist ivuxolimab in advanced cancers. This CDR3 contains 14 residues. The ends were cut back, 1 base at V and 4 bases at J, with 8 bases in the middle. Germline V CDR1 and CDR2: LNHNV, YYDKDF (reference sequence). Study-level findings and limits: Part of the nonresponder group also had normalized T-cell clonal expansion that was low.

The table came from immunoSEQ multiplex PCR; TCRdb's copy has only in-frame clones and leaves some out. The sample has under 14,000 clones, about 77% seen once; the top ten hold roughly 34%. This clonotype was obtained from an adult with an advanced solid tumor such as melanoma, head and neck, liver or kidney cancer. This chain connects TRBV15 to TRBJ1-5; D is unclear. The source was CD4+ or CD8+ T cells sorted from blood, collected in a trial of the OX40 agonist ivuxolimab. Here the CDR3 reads CATSRGEENQPQHF. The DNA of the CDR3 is TGTGCCACCAGCAGAGGAGAAGAGAATCAGCCCCAGCATTTT.